This entry is about one T cell receptor (beta chain). This clone is a singleton in its sample. What antigen it recognizes has not been identified. Per-base qualities were not stored, and no clone one base away is much larger. The data derive from a study of CD8+ T cells in alopecia areata (dated by TCRdb to the late 2010s). At the level of the whole study: The treated patients took part in an open-label pilot trial in which moderate-to-severe alopecia areata was treated with oral tofacitinib at 5 to 10 mg twice daily. Patients stayed on tofacitinib for 6 to 18 months and then had 6 months of follow-up off drug so that delayed response and recurrence could be assessed. High-throughput TCRbeta sequencing was used to examine T cell clonal expansion in alopecia areata in both the C3H/HeJ mouse model and human patients. In humans, TCRbeta sequencing was performed on scalp tissue and on sorted CD4+ and CD8+ peripheral blood T cells from healthy controls and from patients with patchy or totalis/universalis alopecia areata. Biopsies were taken from tofacitinib-treated patients at baseline and at 4 and 24 weeks of treatment, and a later scalp biopsy was taken in several of the tofacitinib-treated patients. Clonality in the scalp was compared among normal scalp (n=4), patchy alopecia areata scalp (n=8), and alopecia totalis/universalis scalp (n=8). The RNA source kit depended on sample type: the PAXgene miRNA kit for fixed scalp, the miRNeasy kit for PBMCs, and the RNeasy kit for mouse skin. TCRbeta CDR3 regions were amplified by immunoSEQ multiplex PCR using 35 Vbeta forward and 13 Jbeta reverse primers. Study-wide conclusions, independent of this receptor: Compared with normal scalp, lesional scalp, particularly in alopecia totalis/universalis, had higher clonality and more expanded CD8+ clones, which suggests antigenic drive. Compared with mice, TCR sequences shared between patients were less clear, possibly partly because of HLA diversity across the patient population. Resident alphabeta T cells in normal human skin are also sequenced, complicating scalp TCR repertoire analysis, unlike mouse skin dominated by gammadelta T cells.

The method was the immunoSEQ multiplex PCR assay. For TCR sequencing, RNA was extracted from every sample and reverse transcribed into cDNA to serve as template. SuperScript III was used for first-strand cDNA synthesis, primed with a 2:1 mix of oligo-dT and random hexamers. Amplification bias was assessed with a synthetic immune receptor repertoire, and residual bias was removed computationally. As for the authors' bioinformatics: After raw reads were preprocessed to remove errors, the CDR3 was defined following IMGT conventions as running from the conserved cysteine to phenylalanine. Clonality was calculated as 1 minus Shannon entropy normalized by log2 of the number of productive unique TCRs. Whether each scalp clone was CD4 or CD8 was inferred by checking scalp TCRbeta sequences against the CD4 and CD8 repertoires from sorted blood. Sourced from immuneACCESS, this table was stored by TCRdb with only in-frame sequences that have V and J called. A share of the clones is absent; for the studies checked, an unresolved V gene accounts for under half, and the remainder has no known explanation. The V and J calls and clone size come from that table; D and trimming were worked out from the DNA. This sample lists some 130,000 clones; around 49% were detected once. Jointly, the top ten make up over 15% of the sample.

The CDR3 has 14 amino acids, counting the end cysteine and phenylalanine. CDR3 DNA is the only sequence kept; it has 42 bases, read in frame from the first base. CDR1 and CDR2 are read off the germline V gene as MNHEY and SVGAGI. The V end loses 0 bases and the J end loses 5 bases, and a stretch of 11 bases separates them. Per the publication, the time point label means: baseline before oral tofacitinib. From alopecia areata patients, peripheral blood was collected along with lesional scalp punch biopsies. PBMCs were isolated by density centrifugation and stained for CD3, CD4 and CD8, after which CD4+ and CD8+ T cells were sorted on a FACSAria.

The receptor was isolated from a human donor with alopecia areata. Here the sequenced sample was CD8+ T cells sorted from blood, taken at week 0. The rearrangement joined TRBV6-5 to TRBJ2-7; TRBD2 is a weak D gene call, 5 bases matching. The nucleotide sequence reads as follows: TGTGCCAGCAGTTACTCGGCTGAGGGCGACGAGCAGTACTTC. Translated, it gives CASSYSAEGDEQYF.